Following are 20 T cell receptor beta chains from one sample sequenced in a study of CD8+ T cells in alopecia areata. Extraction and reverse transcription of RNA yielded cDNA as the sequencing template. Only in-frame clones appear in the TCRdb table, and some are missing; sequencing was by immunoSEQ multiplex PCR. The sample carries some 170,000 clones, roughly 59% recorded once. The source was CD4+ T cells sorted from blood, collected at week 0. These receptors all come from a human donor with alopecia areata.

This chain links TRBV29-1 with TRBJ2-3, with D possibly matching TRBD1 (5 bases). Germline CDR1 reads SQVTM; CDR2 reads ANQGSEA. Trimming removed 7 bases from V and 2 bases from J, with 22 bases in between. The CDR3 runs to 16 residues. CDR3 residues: CSAKGVVAGSTDTQYF. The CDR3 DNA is TGCAGCGCAAAAGGGGTGGTAGCTGGTTCCACAGATACGCAGTATTTT.

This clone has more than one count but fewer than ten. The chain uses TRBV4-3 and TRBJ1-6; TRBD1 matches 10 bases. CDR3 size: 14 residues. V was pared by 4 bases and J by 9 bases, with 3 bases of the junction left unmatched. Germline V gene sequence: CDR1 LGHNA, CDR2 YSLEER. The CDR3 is CASSLDRGPSPLHF. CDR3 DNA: TGCGCCAGCAGCCTCGACAGGGGGCCTTCACCCCTCCACTTT.

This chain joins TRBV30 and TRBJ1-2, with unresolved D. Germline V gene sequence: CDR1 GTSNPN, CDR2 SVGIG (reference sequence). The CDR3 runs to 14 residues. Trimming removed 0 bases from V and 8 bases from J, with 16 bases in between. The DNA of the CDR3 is TGTGCCTGGAGTGTTCTCCGGGGAACTGGAGGCTACACCTTC. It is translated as CAWSVLRGTGGYTF.

CDR3 nucleotide sequence: TGCGCCAGCAGCCAAGTAGGGGGCCAAGAGACCCAGTACTTC. Translating gives CASSQVGGQETQYF. The V gene is TRBV4-3, the J gene TRBJ2-5, with D perhaps matching TRBD1 (6 bases). Germline lookup yields CDR1 LGHNA and CDR2 YSLEER. The CDR3 length is 14 residues. V was cut by 1 base and J by 1 base, with 7 bases left in between.

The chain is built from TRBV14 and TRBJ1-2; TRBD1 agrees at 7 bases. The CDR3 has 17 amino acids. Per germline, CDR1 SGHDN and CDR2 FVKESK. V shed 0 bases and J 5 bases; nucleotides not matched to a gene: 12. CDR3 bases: TGTGCCAGCAGCCAAGATACGGGCAGAGAGGGGGCATATGGCTACACCTTC. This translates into CASSQDTGREGAYGYTF.

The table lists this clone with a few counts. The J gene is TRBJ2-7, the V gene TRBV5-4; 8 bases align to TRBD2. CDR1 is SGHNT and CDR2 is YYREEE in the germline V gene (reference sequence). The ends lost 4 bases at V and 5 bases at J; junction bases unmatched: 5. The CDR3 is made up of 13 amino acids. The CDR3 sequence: CASSPRGGNEQYF. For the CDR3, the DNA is TGTGCCAGCAGCCCACGGGGGGGAAACGAGCAGTACTTC.

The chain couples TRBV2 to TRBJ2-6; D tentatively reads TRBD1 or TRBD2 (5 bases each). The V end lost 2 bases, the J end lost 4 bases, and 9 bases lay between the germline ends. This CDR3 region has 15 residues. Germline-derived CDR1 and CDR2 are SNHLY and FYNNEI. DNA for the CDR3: TGTGCCAGCAGTGAACAAGGGGACGGGGCCAACGTCCTGACTTTC. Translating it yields CASSEQGDGANVLTF.

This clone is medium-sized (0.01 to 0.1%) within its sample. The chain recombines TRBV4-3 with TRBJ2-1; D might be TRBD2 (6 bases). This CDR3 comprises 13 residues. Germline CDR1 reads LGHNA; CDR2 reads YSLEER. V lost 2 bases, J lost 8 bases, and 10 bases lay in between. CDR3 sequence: CASSQRGDDEQFF. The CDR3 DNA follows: TGCGCCAGCAGCCAACGCGGGGACGATGAGCAGTTCTTC.

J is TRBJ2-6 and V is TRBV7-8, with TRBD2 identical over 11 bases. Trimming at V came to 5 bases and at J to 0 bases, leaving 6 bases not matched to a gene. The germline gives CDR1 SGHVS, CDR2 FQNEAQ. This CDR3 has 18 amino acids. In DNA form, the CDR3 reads TGTGCCAGCAGCCCGATAGCGGGGGGGCTCTCTGGGGCCAACGTCCTGACTTTC. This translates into CASSPIAGGLSGANVLTF.

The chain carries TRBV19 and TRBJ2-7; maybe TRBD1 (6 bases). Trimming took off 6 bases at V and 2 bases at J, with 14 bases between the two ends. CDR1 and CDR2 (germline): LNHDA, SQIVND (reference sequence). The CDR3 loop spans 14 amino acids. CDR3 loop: CASSTQGSTYEQYF. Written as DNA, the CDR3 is TGTGCCAGTAGCACACAGGGATCCACCTACGAGCAGTACTTC.

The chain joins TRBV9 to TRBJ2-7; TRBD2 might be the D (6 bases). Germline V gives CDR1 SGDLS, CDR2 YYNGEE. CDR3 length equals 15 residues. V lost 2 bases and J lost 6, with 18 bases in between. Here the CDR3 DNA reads TGTGCCAGCAGCGTGGATGGCAGGGCAGCGGGCGAGCAGTACTTC. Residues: CASSVDGRAAGEQYF.

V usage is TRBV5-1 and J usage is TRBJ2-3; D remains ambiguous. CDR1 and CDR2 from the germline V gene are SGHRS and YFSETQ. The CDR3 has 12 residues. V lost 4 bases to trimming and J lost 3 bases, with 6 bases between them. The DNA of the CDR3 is TGCGCCAGCAGCCAAACGACAGATACGCAGTATTTT. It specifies CASSQTTDTQYF.

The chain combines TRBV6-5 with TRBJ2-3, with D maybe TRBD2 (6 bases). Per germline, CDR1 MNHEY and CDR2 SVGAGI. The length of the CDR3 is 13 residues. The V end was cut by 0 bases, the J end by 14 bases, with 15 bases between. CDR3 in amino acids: CASSYSLEGGWYF. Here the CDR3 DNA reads TGTGCCAGCAGTTACTCGCTTGAAGGAGGGTGGTATTTT.

The CDR3 reads CASSARGGFYNEQFF. The CDR3 DNA follows: TGTGCCAGCAGTGCCCGGGGGGGCTTCTACAATGAGCAGTTCTTC. The rearrangement uses TRBV27 and TRBJ2-1, with TRBD2 matching 8 bases. Losses at the gene ends were 5 bases for V and 3 bases for J; bases not matched to a gene: 6. Germline V CDR1 and CDR2: MNHEY, SMNVEV (reference sequence). The CDR3 has 15 amino acids.

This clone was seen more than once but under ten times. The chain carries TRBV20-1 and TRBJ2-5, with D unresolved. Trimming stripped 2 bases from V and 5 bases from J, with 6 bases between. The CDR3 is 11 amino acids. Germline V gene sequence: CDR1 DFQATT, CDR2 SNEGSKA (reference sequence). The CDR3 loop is CSARLAETQYF. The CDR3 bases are TGCAGTGCTAGACTCGCGGAGACCCAGTACTTC.

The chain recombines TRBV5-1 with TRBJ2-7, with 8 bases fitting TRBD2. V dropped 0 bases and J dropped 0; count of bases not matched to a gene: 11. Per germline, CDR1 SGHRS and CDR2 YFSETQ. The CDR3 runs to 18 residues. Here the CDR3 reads CASSLAVLAVKSSYEQYF. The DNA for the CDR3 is TGCGCCAGCAGCTTGGCCGTACTAGCGGTCAAAAGCTCCTACGAGCAGTACTTC.

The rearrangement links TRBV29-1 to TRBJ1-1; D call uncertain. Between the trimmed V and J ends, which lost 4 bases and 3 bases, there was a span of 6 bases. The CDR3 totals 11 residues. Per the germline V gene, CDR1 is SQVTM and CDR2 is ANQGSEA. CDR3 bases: TGCAGCGTTGGGCTTCACACTGAAGCTTTCTTT. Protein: CSVGLHTEAFF.

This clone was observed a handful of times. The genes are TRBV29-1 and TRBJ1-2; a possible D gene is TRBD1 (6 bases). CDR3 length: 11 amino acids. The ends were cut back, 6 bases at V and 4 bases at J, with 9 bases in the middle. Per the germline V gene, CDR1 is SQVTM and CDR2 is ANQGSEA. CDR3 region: CSVGQTYGYTF. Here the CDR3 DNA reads TGCAGCGTCGGACAGACCTATGGCTACACCTTC.

CDR3 DNA sequence: TGTGCCAGCAGCTTAGCGCAGACAGAGAATTCACCCCTCCACTTT. This encodes CASSLAQTENSPLHF. V gene TRBV7-6 combines with J gene TRBJ1-6, with D perhaps matching TRBD1 (5 bases). Trimming took off 0 bases at V and 7 bases at J, with 10 bases between the two ends. Germline V CDR1 and CDR2: SGHVS, FNYEAQ. This CDR3 has 15 residues. The full variable domain, completed using reference TRBV7-6 and TRBJ1-6, is GAGVSQSPRYKVTKRGQDVALRCDPISGHVSLYWYRQALGQGPEFLTYFNYEAQQDKSGLPNDRFSAERPEGSISTLTIQRTEQRDSAMYRCASSLAQTENSPLHFGNGTRLTVT.

The CDR3 bases are TGTGCCAGCAGCCGAGGGGGGGTTGACTATGGCTACACCTTC. This codes for CASSRGGVDYGYTF. The chain employs TRBV7-2 and TRBJ1-2, with a weak D call TRBD1 (6 bases). Germline CDR1 is SGHTA and CDR2 is FQGNSA. Trimming removed 5 bases from V and 3 bases from J, with 13 bases in between. The CDR3 is 14 amino acids.